These 9 T cell receptor beta chains came from one sample sequenced in a study of CXCR3-negative and CXCR3-positive naive CD8 T cells. The libraries of TRB cDNA were constructed through 5' RACE using UMI labels. TCRdb reanalyzed the 5' RACE reads and collapses them to one entry per CDR3 protein, without DNA. This sample contains about 150,000 distinct CDR3 sequences. General observations from the study: CXCR3-negative naive cells had less hydrophobic TRB CDR3s than did CXCR3-positive naive cells.

Antigen specificity for these receptors is unknown. The sequencing input was naive CXCR3+ CD8+ T cells from blood. Regarding subset: CD45RO-CCR7+CD27+CD95- naive CD8+ T cells expressing CXCR3 (TNR3+). The receptors stem from a human donor in good health. Some clones in this sample may be carry-over from other donors' samples.

This chain uses TRBV5-1 with TRBJ1-6; TCRdb returns TRBD1, unconfirmable since there is no DNA. CDR1 is SGHRS and CDR2 is YFSETQ in the germline V gene. The length of the CDR3 is 17 residues. This CDR3 is CASSLETAYLTNSPLHF.

V and J are TRBV7-9 and TRBJ2-7; TCRdb picks TRBD1, but there is no DNA to check that call. The germline CDR1 and CDR2 sequences are SEHNR and FQNEAQ (reference sequence). This CDR3 comprises 15 residues. CDR3 sequence: CASSLGRGPSYEQYF.

The chain links TRBV28 to TRBJ2-7; there is no DNA to check the TCRdb D call of TRBD1. Germline V CDR1 and CDR2: MDHEN, SYDVKM. CDR3 length: 16 residues. The CDR3 sequence: CASSFQGSSGLAEQYF.

The chain recombines TRBV2 with TRBJ2-3; TCRdb outputs TRBD2, but without DNA this stays unchecked. The germline gives CDR1 SNHLY, CDR2 FYNNEI. CDR3 length: 13 amino acids. This CDR3 is CAKTRVGTDTQYF.

The gene calls are TRBV28 and TRBJ2-7; TCRdb's D call of TRBD1 is untestable without DNA. Germline values: CDR1 MDHEN, CDR2 SYDVKM. The CDR3 length is 13 residues. The CDR3 region is CASSLGAGGEQYF.

The gene calls are TRBV5-4 and TRBJ2-1. CDR1 is SGHNT and CDR2 is YYREEE in the germline V gene (reference sequence). There are 12 residues in the CDR3. This CDR3 reads CASNWGNNEQFF. Using reference TRBV5-4 and TRBJ2-1 for the parts outside the CDR3, the full variable domain is ETGVTQSPTHLIKTRGQQVTLRCSSQSGHNTVSWYQQALGQGPQFIFQYYREEENGRGNFPPRFSGLQFPNYSSELNVNALELDDSALYLCASNWGNNEQFFGPGTRLTVL.

This chain joins TRBV7-9 and TRBJ2-7. Germline V CDR1 and CDR2: SEHNR, FQNEAQ (reference sequence). CDR3 length: 13 amino acids. CDR3 sequence: CASSSTESYEQYF.

The chain joins TRBV9 to TRBJ2-3; the D call of TRBD2 rests on TCRdb alone, since no DNA is present to check it. The germline V gene has CDR1 SGDLS and CDR2 YYNGEE. The CDR3 runs 15 residues. Here the CDR3 reads CASSVGGADTDTQYF.

The V call is TRBV6-1, the J call TRBJ2-3; TCRdb designates TRBD2, a call that cannot be tested without DNA. The CDR3 length is 15 residues. Germline loops: CDR1 MNHNS, CDR2 SASEGT. The CDR3 here is CASSLPDGHTDTQYF.